Here is one T cell receptor beta chain with its context. Its cognate antigen is unknown. The sample is drawn from a study of cytomegalovirus exposure and HLA in healthy donors. Broader study findings: TCR beta V- and J-gene trimming, according to a later analysis, was linked to a missense DCLRE1C variant.

V dropped 5 bases and J dropped 4; count of bases not matched to a gene: 5. Germline CDR1 and CDR2: MNHEY and SMNVEV (reference sequence). The CDR3 covers 14 residues. The study ran its PCR with 60 Vbeta and 13 Jbeta primers. Method: immunoSEQ multiplex PCR; TCRdb's copy keeps in-frame clones and lacks some. This sample carries 120,000 or so clones, around 73% of them seen once, and the ten largest clones take nearly 8.5%. The chain recombines TRBV27 with TRBJ2-5; 9 bases agree with TRBD1. The sequenced sample consisted of PBMCs. This receptor was obtained from a woman aged 40 to 50 in good health and CMV-seropositive. CDR3 residues: CASSTPGQGETQYF. CDR3 DNA sequence: TGTGCCAGCAGTACCCCGGGACAGGGAGAGACCCAGTACTTC.